Listed here are 15 T cell receptor beta chains from one sample, sequenced in a study of T-cell memory formation after mild COVID-19. Each CDR3 protein is one row after TCRdb ran MiXCR on the 5' RACE reads. This table holds 260,000 or so distinct CDR3 sequences, roughly a sixth found once. The sequenced material came from PBMCs or a T cell subset sorted from them (not recorded which). The receptors stem from a man aged 18 to 29 who had mild COVID-19 (a few samples of this study predate the infection). Cell type and time point are not known.

The CDR3 DNA is TGTGCCAGCAGTGAAACGGGGACTAGCGGGGGCCACCACTCCTACAATGAGCAGTTCTTC. Its translation is CASSETGTSGGHHSYNEQFF. The V call is TRBV2, the J call TRBJ2-1, with 14 bases lining up with TRBD2. Germline CDR1 and CDR2: SNHLY and FYNNEI. The CDR3 is 20 amino acids. Trimming cost V 2 bases and J 0 bases; bases outside gene matches: 9. Full variable domain (rest looked up from reference TRBV2 and TRBJ2-1): EPEVTQTPSHQVTQMGQEVILRCVPISNHLYFYWYRQILGQKVEFLVSFYNNEISEKSEIFDDQFSVERPDGSNFTLKIRSTKLEDSAMYFCASSETGTSGGHHSYNEQFFGPGTRLTVL.

A few counts support this clonotype. The chain uses TRBV12-3 or TRBV12-4 and TRBJ2-7; D ambiguous. Trimming shortened V by 5 bases and J by 10 bases, and 18 bases separated the two germline ends. The CDR3 covers 13 residues. In DNA, the CDR3 is TGTGCCAGCAGTACCGGAATTACCGGAAATCAGTACTTC. Residues: CASSTGITGNQYF.

This clonotype was seen a handful of times. The rearrangement links TRBV5-5 to TRBJ2-1; D remains unclear. This CDR3 is built from 13 residues. The V end lost 1 base, the J end lost 7 bases, and 9 bases lay between the germline ends. Germline CDR1 SGHKS, CDR2 YYEKEE (reference sequence). The CDR3 DNA sequence: TGTGCCAGCAGCTTGATTTTGGGAAATGAGCAGTTCTTC. This sequence encodes CASSLILGNEQFF.

This clonotype was recorded a few times. The chain carries TRBV7-9 and TRBJ2-3, with 12 bases that match TRBD2. The CDR3 length is 17 residues. Per germline, CDR1 SEHNR and CDR2 FQNEAQ (reference sequence). Trimming at V came to 5 bases and at J to 0 bases, leaving 6 bases not matched to a gene. The CDR3 loop is CASSGWTSGESTDTQYF. The CDR3 DNA sequence: TGTGCCAGCAGCGGATGGACTAGCGGGGAGAGCACAGATACGCAGTATTTT.

The chain has TRBV15 and TRBJ1-5; 8 bases fit TRBD1. This CDR3 is built from 20 residues. Germline assignment: CDR1 LNHNV and CDR2 YYDKDF (reference sequence). J was trimmed by 6 bases and V by 4 bases; bases with no gene match: 23. The CDR3 DNA sequence: TGTGCCACCAGCAACTTCGCTTCTCGACAGGGGAGTCTTCGTGGTCAGCCCCAGCATTTT. Translating it yields CATSNFASRQGSLRGQPQHF.

This clonotype has only a few counts. The chain carries TRBV3-2 and TRBJ1-6; the table gives TRBD1 as D, unverified against the DNA. TRBV3-2 is labeled a pseudogene. The CDR3 extends over 18 amino acids. The CDR3 loop reads CASSRTTGGGQWGSPLHF. The CDR3 DNA follows: TGTGCCAGCAGCCGCACAACAGGGGGAGGCCAGTGGGGTTCACCCCTCCACTTT.

This clonotype appeared a few times. The V call is TRBV5-4, the J call TRBJ2-5, with 14 bases that match TRBD2. This CDR3 spans 15 amino acids. The germline gives CDR1 SGHNT, CDR2 YYREEE (reference sequence). Germline trimming cut 5 bases from V and 5 bases from J; bases unmatched to any gene: 5. CDR3 protein: CASRATSGGVETQYF. In nucleotides, the CDR3 is TGTGCCAGCAGGGCGACTAGCGGGGGGGTTGAGACCCAGTACTTC.

CDR3 DNA sequence: TGCGCCAGCAGCTCCACTCTGGGGTATGGCTACACCTTC. Protein sequence: CASSSTLGYGYTF. This chain links TRBV5-1 with TRBJ1-2, with D unresolved. The CDR3 loop spans 13 amino acids. The germline V and J ends were trimmed by 3 bases and 5 bases, with 11 bases remaining between them. CDR1 and CDR2 (germline): SGHRS, YFSETQ.

This clonotype showed up many times. The rearrangement links TRBV7-9 to TRBJ2-7, with unresolved D. CDR1 and CDR2 from the germline V gene are SEHNR and FQNEAQ (reference sequence). The CDR3 consists of 15 residues. V was cut by 1 base and J by 0 bases, with 10 bases left in between. CDR3 loop: CASSLGHPSSYEQYF. CDR3 DNA sequence: TGTGCCAGCAGCTTAGGACACCCCAGCTCCTACGAGCAGTACTTC.

J is TRBJ2-6 and V is TRBV6-6, with D tentatively TRBD1 (6 bases). The CDR3 runs to 17 residues. The germline V and J ends were trimmed by 4 bases and 2 bases, with 15 bases remaining between them. Germline assignment: CDR1 MNHNY and CDR2 SVGAGI (reference sequence). CDR3 residues: CASSSLSGVTGANVLTF. Written as DNA, the CDR3 is TGTGCCAGCAGTTCTCTCTCAGGGGTTACTGGGGCCAACGTCCTGACTTTC.

This clonotype was recorded many times. The chain uses TRBV2 and TRBJ2-7; D gene uncertain. Germline lookup yields CDR1 SNHLY and CDR2 FYNNEI. Between the trimmed V and J ends, which lost 5 bases and 7 bases, there was a span of 24 bases. CDR3 length equals 16 residues. The CDR3 DNA reads as TGTGCCAGCAGTAGATCCCGCCAGGCCGGGTGGTTGGAGCAGTACTTC. It specifies CASSRSRQAGWLEQYF.

A few counts support this clonotype. V is TRBV4-3 and J is TRBJ1-6; D ambiguous. The CDR3 runs to 13 residues. The germline V gene encodes CDR1 LGHNA and CDR2 YSLEER. The V and J ends lost 1 base and 9 bases respectively, with 7 bases between them. CDR3 region: CASSQGLLSPLHF. CDR3 nucleotide sequence: TGCGCCAGCAGCCAAGGTCTCCTTTCACCCCTCCACTTT.

This clonotype was counted between two and nine times. The chain combines TRBV7-8 with TRBJ2-1, with D possibly matching TRBD1 (6 bases). V lost 5 bases to trimming and J lost 3 bases, with 11 bases between them. Germline V gene lookup returns CDR1 SGHVS and CDR2 FQNEAQ. The CDR3 has 14 amino acids. CDR3 amino acids: CASSHPDSYNEQFF. Here the CDR3 DNA reads TGTGCCAGCAGCCACCCGGACAGCTACAATGAGCAGTTCTTC.

This clonotype came up once. This rearrangement joins TRBV6-5 to TRBJ2-5; a possible D gene is TRBD1 (5 bases). Germline CDR1 and CDR2: MNHEY and SVGAGI. The CDR3 is made up of 13 amino acids. Trimming took 6 bases from V and 1 from J, leaving 9 bases between them. This chain's CDR3 is CASRRQPQETQYF. CDR3 sequence (DNA): TGTGCCAGCAGGCGACAGCCCCAAGAGACCCAGTACTTC.

This clonotype was seen only a few times. The genes are TRBV6-6 and TRBJ1-5; 11 bases fit TRBD1. V lost 6 bases, J lost 7 bases, and 17 bases stayed unmatched. CDR1 and CDR2 from the germline V gene are MNHNY and SVGAGI (reference sequence). The CDR3 is 18 residues long. This chain's CDR3 is CASRPLWTGGENGQPQHF. The CDR3 nucleotides read TGTGCCAGCAGACCGCTCTGGACAGGGGGCGAAAATGGCCAGCCCCAGCATTTT.